The 4 T cell receptor beta chains below come from one sample, sequenced in a study of OX40 agonist ivuxolimab in advanced cancers. Generated by immunoSEQ multiplex PCR, the TCRdb table keeps only in-frame clones and is missing some. The table shows approximately 58,000 clones, with 88% occurring only once. The sample here was CD4+ or CD8+ T cells sorted from blood, taken in a trial of the OX40 agonist ivuxolimab. These receptor sequences come from an adult with an advanced solid tumor such as melanoma, head and neck, liver or kidney cancer.

The J gene is TRBJ2-7, the V gene TRBV10-3, with 7 bases that match TRBD1. Germline lookup yields CDR1 ENHRY and CDR2 SYGVKD. The CDR3 loop spans 13 amino acids. After removal of 5 bases from V and 0 bases from J, the junction contained 1 base not matched to a gene. The CDR3 here is CAISRDSSYEQYF. In DNA, the CDR3 is TGTGCCATCAGTAGGGACAGCTCCTACGAGCAGTACTTC.

V and J are TRBV7-2 and TRBJ2-5, with 10 bases lining up with TRBD2. The CDR3 consists of 17 residues. V gave up 1 base and J gave up 3 bases; unmatched junction bases: 8. The germline gives CDR1 SGHTA, CDR2 FQGNSA. The CDR3 loop is CASSLVPLLAGEETQYF. The DNA for the CDR3 is TGTGCCAGCAGCTTAGTCCCCCTGCTAGCGGGAGAAGAGACCCAGTACTTC.

The rearrangement uses TRBV28 and TRBJ2-4; weak D call: TRBD1 (6 bases). V lost 3 bases and J 4 bases, leaving 19 bases between the germline ends. Germline CDR1 and CDR2: MDHEN and SYDVKM. The CDR3 runs 17 residues. The CDR3 DNA follows: TGTGCCAGCAGTTTCAGCTCGGACGGACAGAAAAAAAACATTCAGTACTTC. Its protein product is CASSFSSDGQKKNIQYF.

The chain carries TRBV6-5 and TRBJ2-7, with 7 bases identical to TRBD2. Germline CDR1 is MNHEY and CDR2 is SVGAGI. The CDR3 contains 14 residues. The junction had 8 bases not matched to a gene; V was cut back by 5 bases and J by 4 bases. DNA of the CDR3: TGTGCCAGCAGTCACCCCGGGACTAATTACGAGCAGTACTTC. Translating gives CASSHPGTNYEQYF.